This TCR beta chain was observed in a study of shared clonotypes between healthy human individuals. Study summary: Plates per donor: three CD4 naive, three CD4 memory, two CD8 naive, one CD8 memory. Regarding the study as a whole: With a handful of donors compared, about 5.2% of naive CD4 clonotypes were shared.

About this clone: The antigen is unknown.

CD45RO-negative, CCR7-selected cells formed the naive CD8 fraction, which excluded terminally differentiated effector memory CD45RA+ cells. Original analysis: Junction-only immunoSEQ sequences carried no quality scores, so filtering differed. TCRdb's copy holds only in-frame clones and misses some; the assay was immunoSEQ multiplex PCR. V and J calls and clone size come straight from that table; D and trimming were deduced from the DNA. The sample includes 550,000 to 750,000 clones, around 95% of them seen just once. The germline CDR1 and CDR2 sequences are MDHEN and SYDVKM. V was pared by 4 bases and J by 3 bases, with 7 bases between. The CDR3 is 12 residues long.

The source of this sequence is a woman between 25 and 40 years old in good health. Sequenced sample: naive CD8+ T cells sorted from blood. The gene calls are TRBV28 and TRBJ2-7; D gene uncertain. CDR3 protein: CASSSLIYEQYF. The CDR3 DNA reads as TGTGCCAGCAGTTCCCTTATCTACGAGCAGTACTTC.